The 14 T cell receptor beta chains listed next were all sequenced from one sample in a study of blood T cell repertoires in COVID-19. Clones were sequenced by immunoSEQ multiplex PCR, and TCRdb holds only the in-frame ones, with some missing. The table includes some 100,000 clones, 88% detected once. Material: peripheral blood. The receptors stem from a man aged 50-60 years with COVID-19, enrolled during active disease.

Written as DNA, the CDR3 is TGTGCCAGCAGCTTGAGTCGGGGGGCAGATACGCAGTATTTT. Translation gives CASSLSRGADTQYF. The rearrangement uses TRBV7-3 and TRBJ2-3; 7 nucleotides agree with TRBD2. The length of the CDR3 is 14 residues. Germline lookup yields CDR1 SGHTA and CDR2 FQGTGA. The ends lost 3 bases at V and 4 bases at J; junction bases unmatched: 4.

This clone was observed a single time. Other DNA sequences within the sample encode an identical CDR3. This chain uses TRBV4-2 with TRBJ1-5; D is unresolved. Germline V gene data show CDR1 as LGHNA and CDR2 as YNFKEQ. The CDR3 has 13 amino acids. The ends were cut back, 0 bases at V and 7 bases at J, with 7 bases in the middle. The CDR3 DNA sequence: TGTGCCAGCAGCCAAGAGAGGGTACAGCCCCAGCATTTT. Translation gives CASSQERVQPQHF.

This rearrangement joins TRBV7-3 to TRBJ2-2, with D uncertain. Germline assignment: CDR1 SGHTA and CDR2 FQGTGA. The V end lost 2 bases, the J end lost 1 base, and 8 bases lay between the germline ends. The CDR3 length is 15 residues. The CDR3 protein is CASSLGLGNTGELFF. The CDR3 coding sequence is TGTGCCAGCAGCTTAGGCCTAGGGAACACCGGGGAGCTGTTTTTT.

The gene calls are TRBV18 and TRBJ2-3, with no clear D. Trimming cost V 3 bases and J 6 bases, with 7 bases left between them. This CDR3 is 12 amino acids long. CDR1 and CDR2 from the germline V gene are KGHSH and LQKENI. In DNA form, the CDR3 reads TGTGCCAGCTCACCTTTGGCTGATACGCAGTATTTT. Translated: CASSPLADTQYF.

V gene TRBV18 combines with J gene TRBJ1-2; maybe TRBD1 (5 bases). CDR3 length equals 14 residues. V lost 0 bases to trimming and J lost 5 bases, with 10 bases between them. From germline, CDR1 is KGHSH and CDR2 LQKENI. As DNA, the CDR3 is TGTGCCAGCTCACCACCGGGGACTACTTATGGCTACACCTTC. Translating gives CASSPPGTTYGYTF.

CDR3 coding DNA: TGCGCCAGCAGCCTCGACAGGGGGATCTACGAGCAGTACTTC. The encoded protein is CASSLDRGIYEQYF. The chain carries TRBV5-1 and TRBJ2-7; 9 bases are a match to TRBD1. Germline values: CDR1 SGHRS, CDR2 YFSETQ. The CDR3 has 14 amino acids. The V gene end was trimmed by 4 bases and the J gene end by 3 bases; junction bases not matched to a gene: 5.

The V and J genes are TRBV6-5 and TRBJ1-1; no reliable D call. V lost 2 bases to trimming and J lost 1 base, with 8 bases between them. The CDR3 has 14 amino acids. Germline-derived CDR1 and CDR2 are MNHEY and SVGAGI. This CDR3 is CASSYGQENTEAFF. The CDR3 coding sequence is TGTGCCAGCAGTTACGGGCAGGAGAACACTGAAGCTTTCTTT.

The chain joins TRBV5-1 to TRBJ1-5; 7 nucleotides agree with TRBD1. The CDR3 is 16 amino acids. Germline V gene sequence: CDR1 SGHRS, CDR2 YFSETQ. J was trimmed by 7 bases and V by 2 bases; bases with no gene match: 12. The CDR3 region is CASSFREGAPGQPQHF. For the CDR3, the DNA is TGCGCCAGCAGCTTTCGCGAGGGGGCGCCGGGACAGCCCCAGCATTTT.

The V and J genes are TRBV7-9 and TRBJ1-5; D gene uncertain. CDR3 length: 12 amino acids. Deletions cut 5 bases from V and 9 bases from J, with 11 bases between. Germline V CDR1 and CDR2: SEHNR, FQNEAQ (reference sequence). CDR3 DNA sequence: TGTGCCAGCAGCCAAGATATCGGGCCCCAGCATTTT. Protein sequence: CASSQDIGPQHF.

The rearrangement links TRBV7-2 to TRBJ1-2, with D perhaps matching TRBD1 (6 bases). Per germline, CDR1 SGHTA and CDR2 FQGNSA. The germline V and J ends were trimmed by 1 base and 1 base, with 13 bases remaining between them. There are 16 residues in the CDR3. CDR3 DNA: TGTGCCAGCAGCTTAGACAGGGTAAACCTTAACTATGGCTACACCTTC. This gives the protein CASSLDRVNLNYGYTF. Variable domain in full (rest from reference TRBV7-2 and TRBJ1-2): GAGVSQSPSNKVTEKGKDVELRCDPISGHTALYWYRQSLGQGLEFLIYFQGNSAPDKSGLPSDRFSAERTGGSVSTLTIQRTQQEDSAVYLCASSLDRVNLNYGYTFGSGTRLTVV.

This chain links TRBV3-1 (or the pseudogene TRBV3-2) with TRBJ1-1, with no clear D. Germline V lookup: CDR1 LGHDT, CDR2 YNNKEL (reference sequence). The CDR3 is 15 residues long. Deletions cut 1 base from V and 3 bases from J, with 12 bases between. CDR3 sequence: CASSQGRADYTEAFF. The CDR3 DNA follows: TGTGCCAGCAGCCAAGGGAGAGCAGACTACACTGAAGCTTTCTTT.

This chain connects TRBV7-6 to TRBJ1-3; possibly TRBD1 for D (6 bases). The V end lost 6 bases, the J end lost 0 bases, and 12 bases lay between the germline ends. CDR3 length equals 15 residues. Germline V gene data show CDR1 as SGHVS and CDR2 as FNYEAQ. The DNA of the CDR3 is TGTGCCAGCAGAAGGGACACGAGCTCTGGAAACACCATATATTTT. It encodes CASRRDTSSGNTIYF.

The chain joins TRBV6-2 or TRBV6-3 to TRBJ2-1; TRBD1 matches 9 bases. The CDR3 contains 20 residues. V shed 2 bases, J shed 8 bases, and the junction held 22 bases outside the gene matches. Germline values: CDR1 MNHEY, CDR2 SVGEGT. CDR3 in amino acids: CASSYPLDRGVGRSDYEQFF. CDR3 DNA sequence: TGTGCCAGCAGTTACCCTTTAGACAGGGGGGTGGGACGATCGGACTATGAGCAGTTCTTC.

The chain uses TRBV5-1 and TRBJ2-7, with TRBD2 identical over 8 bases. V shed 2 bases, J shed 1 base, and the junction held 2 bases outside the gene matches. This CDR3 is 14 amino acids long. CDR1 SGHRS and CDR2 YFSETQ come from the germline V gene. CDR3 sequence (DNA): TGCGCCAGCAGCTTAAGCGGGGGTTCCTACGAGCAGTACTTC. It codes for CASSLSGGSYEQYF. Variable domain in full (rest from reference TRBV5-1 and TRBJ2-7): KAGVTQTPRYLIKTRGQQVTLSCSPISGHRSVSWYQQTPGQGLQFLFEYFSETQRNKGNFPGRFSGRQFSNSRSEMNVSTLELGDSALYLCASSLSGGSYEQYFGPGTRLTVT.